This TCR beta chain was profiled in a study of T cells in Graves' hyperthyroidism and ophthalmopathy (dated by TCRdb to between 2017 and 2020). Study-level background: Peripheral blood samples were taken at the time of initial diagnosis, prior to any treatment. A discovery cohort of fewer than 110 patients, 43 with Graves' ophthalmopathy and over 55 with stable Graves' hyperthyroidism, was used to find distinguishing TCR V-J signatures. After sampling, hyperthyroidism patients received methimazole starting at 30 mg daily, and ophthalmopathy patients received high-dose intravenous methylprednisolone. According to the paper, TCR Vbeta CDR3 sequencing was carried out on about 140 peripheral blood samples, which came from about 45 ophthalmopathy, 75 or so hyperthyroidism and approximately 17 progressor patients. In more than five Graves' hyperthyroidism patients, the study also compared T-cell repertoires from thyroid tissue with T-cell repertoires from blood. The 100 discovery patients were randomly split 7:3 into training and test sets. Whether ophthalmopathy could be predicted prospectively was tested in an independent validation cohort made up of about 20 hyperthyroidism patients plus 17 patients who later progressed to ophthalmopathy.

The paper's findings and limits, for the study overall: A model built on a 13 V-J signature distinguished ophthalmopathy from stable hyperthyroidism, reaching over 85% sensitivity and around 81% specificity in cross-validation and 80%/75% in testing. Sample size was not statistically predetermined, and investigators were not blinded to group allocation. In validation, the model predicted progression to ophthalmopathy a median of around six months before onset, with roughly 70% sensitivity and about 75% specificity. Most expanded thyroid clonotypes (frequency above 0.001) were also detected in blood, a finding suggesting that blood repertoires may reflect thyroid immune responses.

The cysteine opens and the phenylalanine closes a CDR3 of 12 amino acids. Only the CDR3 portion is preserved as DNA: 36 bases, with reading frame beginning at the first base. The germline ends are 9 bases apart after V is trimmed by 3 bases and J by 9 bases. This clonotype was recorded many times. Its antigen has not been determined. Base qualities are missing; no much larger clone stands one base away. Hyperthyroidism patients were aged 18 to 65 years and newly diagnosed, with disease duration of less than 2 months. Exclusion was applied to patients with uncontrolled infections, other autoimmune diseases, pregnancy or lactation. Diagnoses were established on the basis of clinical symptoms, serum thyroxine and TRAb, thyroid ultrasound, and orbital computed tomography. Blood from progressor patients was drawn when they were first diagnosed with hyperthyroidism, before any ophthalmopathy symptoms appeared. PBMCs were isolated from about 10 ml of fresh peripheral blood by Ficoll-Paque density gradient centrifugation. Progressor patients were first diagnosed with Graves' hyperthyroidism and then developed ophthalmopathy during follow-up. Total RNA was extracted using Trizol reagent, and RNA quality was assessed on an Agilent 2100 Bioanalyzer.

The TCR beta CDR3 regions were amplified from the RNA transcripts. A first-round RT-PCR of the TCR CDR3 used the HTBI primer set with the Qiagen OneStep RT-PCR kit. The libraries were constructed in a second round of multiplex PCR and then size-selected and purified. Libraries were sequenced paired-end with 100 bp reads on an Illumina HiSeq2000. The authors processed their data as follows. SOAPnuke was used to process the raw data, throwing out any read that contained adapters or uncalled bases, had a mean Phred below 15, or lacked an exact constant-primer or identifier match. COPE v1.2.5 was used to merge the high-quality paired reads, and each unique nucleotide sequence was defined as a clonotype. MiTCR v1.1 was used to align clonotypes to the IMGT TRBV, TRBD and TRBJ reference segments. The analysis included only V-J combinations with a frequency above 0.0001, which together covered approximately 99% of the repertoires. The TCS score was defined as the ratio of F50 (clonal expansion) to E x V (chaos), calculated using BLOSUM62-based TCRdist between CDR3 peptides within each V-J. Welch's t-statistics and random forest reduced several hundred V-J features to about 13, which were used in a naive Bayes classifier (R e1071). TCRdb passed the public sequencing reads through fastp at Q25 and MiXCR, retaining productive beta sequences. Under each unique CDR3 protein, matching rows form one entry showing the most common genes and DNA. TCRdb, not the original authors, processed these V and J calls. The sample profile shows fewer than 650,000 distinct CDR3 sequences; about 15% of them were found once. Of the sample, 5.8% falls within the top ten clones.

The rearranged segments are TRBV12-3 or TRBV12-4 and TRBJ2-1; the D gene is not confidently resolved. The sample was blood. This TCR was sampled from a woman younger than 45 with Graves' hyperthyroidism that later progressed to Graves' ophthalmopathy. The CDR3 protein: CASSFLLGEQFF. The bases are TGTGCCAGCAGTTTTCTGCTGGGTGAGCAGTTCTTC.